Below, 9 T cell receptor beta chains from the same sample are listed, as sequenced in a study of cytomegalovirus exposure and HLA in healthy donors. Primers: 60 Vbeta forward and 13 Jbeta reverse. This table comes from immunoSEQ multiplex PCR, and its TCRdb copy is limited to in-frame clones, with some not included. The table has about 160,000 clones, approximately 80% seen once. Sequenced sample: PBMCs. All receptors come from a woman under 40 in good health and CMV-seropositive.

V and J are TRBV7-9 and TRBJ2-2, with TRBD1 matching over 9 bases. Germline CDR1 reads SEHNR; CDR2 reads FQNEAQ (reference sequence). This CDR3 contains 14 residues. Losses at the gene ends were 5 bases for V and 7 bases for J; bases not matched to a gene: 5. The CDR3 protein is CASSLQGASGELFF. CDR3 bases: TGTGCCAGCAGCCTACAGGGGGCGAGCGGGGAGCTGTTTTTT.

This clone was observed once. The rearrangement links TRBV5-4 to TRBJ2-5; weak D call: TRBD2 (6 bases). This CDR3 region has 12 residues. Germline V gene lookup returns CDR1 SGHNT and CDR2 YYREEE (reference sequence). V lost 0 bases and J 9 bases, leaving 9 bases between the germline ends. The CDR3 bases are TGTGCCAGCAGCTTGGTTAGGGAGGCCCAGTACTTC. Residues: CASSLVREAQYF.

This rearrangement joins TRBV18 to TRBJ1-2; a weak D match, TRBD1 (5 bases). Trimming took 3 bases from V and 7 from J, leaving 18 bases between them. In germline, CDR1 is KGHSH, CDR2 LQKENI. This CDR3 is 15 amino acids long. This CDR3 is CASSPRASDRAGYTF. For the CDR3, the DNA is TGTGCCAGCTCACCCAGGGCCAGTGACAGAGCTGGCTACACCTTC. Drawing the rest from reference TRBV18 and TRBJ1-2, the complete variable domain is NAGVMQNPRHLVRRRGQEARLRCSPMKGHSHVYWYRQLPEEGLKFMVYLQKENIIDESGMPKERFSAEFPKEGPSILRIQQVVRGDSAAYFCASSPRASDRAGYTFGSGTRLTVV.

There are a few counts of this clone. V gene TRBV18 combines with J gene TRBJ2-7; tentative D call: TRBD2 (5 bases). Germline CDR1 reads KGHSH; CDR2 reads LQKENI. Between the trimmed V and J ends, which lost 6 bases and 2 bases, there was a span of 14 bases. The length of the CDR3 is 14 residues. CDR3 nucleotides: TGTGCCAGCTCCCCCGCGAGCGGCGCCTACGAGCAGTACTTC. Residues: CASSPASGAYEQYF.

The genes are TRBV27 and TRBJ2-5, with a weak D call TRBD1 (6 bases). Between the trimmed V and J ends, which lost 3 bases and 2 bases, there was a span of 10 bases. This CDR3 is built from 14 residues. The germline V gene has CDR1 MNHEY and CDR2 SMNVEV (reference sequence). CDR3 protein: CASSFQGPQETQYF. DNA of the CDR3: TGTGCCAGCAGTTTTCAGGGGCCGCAAGAGACCCAGTACTTC.

The CDR3 DNA reads as TGTGCCTGGAGTGATGGCCAGAGGACTGAAGCTTTCTTT. Protein sequence: CAWSDGQRTEAFF. This chain uses TRBV30 with TRBJ1-1; D unresolved. The CDR3 has 13 amino acids. The germline V and J ends were trimmed by 1 base and 5 bases, with 11 bases remaining between them. CDR1 is GTSNPN, CDR2 SVGIG, per germline (reference sequence).

The chain has TRBV9 and TRBJ2-1; 7 positions match TRBD2. The germline gives CDR1 SGDLS, CDR2 YYNGEE. The CDR3 consists of 13 residues. J gave up 5 bases and V 4 bases, and 3 bases lay outside the gene matches. The CDR3 region has the DNA TGTGCCAGCAGCCTGGGAGGGGACAATGAGCAGTTCTTC. It encodes CASSLGGDNEQFF.

The genes are TRBV19 and TRBJ2-3; 8 positions agree with TRBD1. Germline V gene data show CDR1 as LNHDA and CDR2 as SQIVND (reference sequence). Trimming at V came to 3 bases and at J to 2 bases, leaving 19 bases not matched to a gene. The CDR3 extends over 20 amino acids. CDR3 in amino acids: CASSMGNLGRDRSPTDTQYF. The CDR3 bases are TGTGCCAGTAGTATGGGAAATTTGGGGCGGGACAGGAGCCCCACAGATACGCAGTATTTT.

The V gene is TRBV11-2, the J gene TRBJ2-2; 7 bases agree with TRBD1. CDR1 and CDR2 (germline): SGHAT, FQNNGV. V shed 6 bases and J 8 bases; nucleotides not matched to a gene: 12. This CDR3 is 15 amino acids long. CDR3 in DNA: TGTGCCAGCAGTATTTACAGGGGCTCCGTAGGGGAGCTGTTTTTT. Its translation: CASSIYRGSVGELFF.